This TCR beta chain is drawn from a study of post-analysis software for immune sequencing data. Concerning this clonotype itself: Its specificity is unknown.

Each TCR beta cDNA library carried unique molecular identifiers. With about 1 to 11 million T cells as the source, a few hundred thousand cDNA molecules resulted. MiXCR, run by TCRdb on the PCR reads, gives a single entry per CDR3 protein. Altogether approximately 730,000 distinct CDR3 sequences are present, about 43% being singletons, with the ten largest covering 4.9%. Overall study results and limits: Normalized Chao1 diversity was significantly lower in multiple sclerosis patients than in controls. The authors found that F measure strongly co-clustered same-batch samples.

Sequencing input: blood. This clonotype originated in a girl aged 10 to 17 with multiple sclerosis.

CDR3 in amino acids: CASSQDPGGYQPQHF. The CDR3 region has the DNA TGCGCCAGCAGCCAAGATCCGGGGGGGTATCAGCCCCAGCATTTT. V usage is TRBV4-3 and J usage is TRBJ1-5; perhaps TRBD1 as D (5 bases). Trimming removed 0 bases from V and 5 bases from J, with 11 bases in between. This CDR3 is 15 amino acids long. Germline V gene lookup returns CDR1 LGHNA and CDR2 YSLEER.